Sequencing of this T cell receptor beta chain was carried out in a study of control samples from healthy donors and cancer patients. TCRdb's table, derived via immunoSEQ multiplex PCR, lists solely in-frame clones and lacks some. Of just over 80,000 clones listed, around 94% are singletons. The receptor was isolated from a woman younger than 35 in good health. The sample taken for sequencing was blood.

CDR3 in DNA: TGTGCCAGCAGCCAAGAACAAGGGAGCTGTGAGCAGTTCTTC. This gives the protein CASSQEQGSCEQFF. This chain uses TRBV3-1 (or the pseudogene TRBV3-2) with TRBJ2-1; D is perhaps TRBD2 (5 bases). The ends were cut back, 0 bases at V and 9 bases at J, with 12 bases in the middle. There are 14 residues in the CDR3. Germline CDR1 LGHDT, CDR2 YNNKEL (reference sequence).